The rows below give T cell receptor beta chains drawn from one sample of a study of regulatory T cells in long-lasting Graves disease. TCRdb reprocessed the multiplex PCR reads via MiXCR and lists one record per CDR3 protein. The table shows 350,000 to 500,000 distinct CDR3 sequences, with approximately 14% occurring only once. These records were also assigned to another study, of T cells in Graves' hyperthyroidism and ophthalmopathy.

Specimen: peripheral blood mononuclear cells (PBMCs), collected at new diagnosis, from a patient treated with antithyroid drugs. These receptors were taken from a woman in her forties or fifties with Graves disease. Both conserved end residues are part of each CDR3. The D gene is left open where the match is weak. Rows may omit the clone size; those that give it use once, few, many or a size class.

J gene: TRBJ1-5
clone size: many
D gene: .
V gene: TRBV6-1
CDR3 DNA: TGTGCCAGCAAGGACCCAGGGGGCAATCAGCCCCAGCATTTT
CDR3 protein: CASKDPGGNQPQHF

J gene: TRBJ1-3
clone size: few
D gene: TRBD1
V gene: TRBV9
CDR3 DNA: TGTGCCAGCAGCCAAACAGGGGGCGTCTTAAGCGGCGGCACCATATATTTT
CDR3 protein: CASSQTGGVLSGGTIYF

J gene: TRBJ2-5
clone size: few
D gene: TRBD1
V gene: TRBV5-1
CDR3 DNA: TGCGCCAGCAGCTTGGGACAGGGGTTTGAGACCCAGTACTTC
CDR3 protein: CASSLGQGFETQYF

J gene: TRBJ2-1
clone size: many
D gene: TRBD2
V gene: TRBV7-2
CDR3 DNA: TGTGCCAGCAGCCCCCCCCCTAGCGGCGTTGAGCAGTTCTTC
CDR3 protein: CASSPPPSGVEQFF

J gene: TRBJ1-4
clone size: few
D gene: TRBD1
V gene: TRBV10-2
CDR3 DNA: TGCGCCAGCAGTCCTAGGGGGCAGAATGAAAAACTGTTTTTT
CDR3 protein: CASSPRGQNEKLFF

J gene: TRBJ2-1
clone size: many
D gene: .
V gene: TRBV13
CDR3 DNA: TGTGCCAGCAGATTCGAGGGGTCAGGTTACAATGAGCAGTTCTTC
CDR3 protein: CASRFEGSGYNEQFF

J gene: TRBJ1-1
clone size: few
D gene: .
V gene: TRBV6-1
CDR3 DNA: TGTGCCAGCAGCAACAGTGGGGCTGAAGCTTTCTTT
CDR3 protein: CASSNSGAEAFF

J gene: TRBJ1-2
clone size: many
D gene: .
V gene: TRBV28
CDR3 DNA: TGTGCCAGCAGTTCCCCCCCCGGACAGAAATATGGCTACACCTTC
CDR3 protein: CASSSPPGQKYGYTF

J gene: TRBJ2-3
clone size: few
D gene: TRBD2
V gene: TRBV29-1
CDR3 DNA: TGCAGCGTATCCGGGACTAGCGGTCGCACAGATACGCAGTATTTT
CDR3 protein: CSVSGTSGRTDTQYF

J gene: TRBJ1-6
clone size: few
D gene: .
V gene: TRBV3-1
CDR3 DNA: TGTGCCAGCAGCCAAGATGGGGAGAGTTTTTATAATTCACCCCTCCACTTT
CDR3 protein: CASSQDGESFYNSPLHF

J gene: TRBJ2-5
clone size: few
D gene: TRBD2
V gene: TRBV18
CDR3 DNA: TGTGCCAGCTCACCACCCGGGACTAGCGGAGAGACCCAGTACTTC
CDR3 protein: CASSPPGTSGETQYF

J gene: TRBJ2-6
clone size: many
D gene: .
V gene: TRBV7-9
CDR3 DNA: TGTGCCAGCAGCCCTAGAAGGTCCCGTGGGCCGTTCAGCTCTGGGGCCAACGTCCTGACTTTC
CDR3 protein: CASSPRRSRGPFSSGANVLTF

J gene: TRBJ2-7
clone size: many
D gene: TRBD2
V gene: TRBV10-1
CDR3 DNA: TGCGCCAGCAGTGAGCCGGGAGGGTACGAGCAGTACTTC
CDR3 protein: CASSEPGGYEQYF

J gene: TRBJ2-1
clone size: many
D gene: .
V gene: TRBV18
CDR3 DNA: TGTGCCAGCTCACCCTATGCGGGAACGGACAATGAGCAGTTCTTC
CDR3 protein: CASSPYAGTDNEQFF

J gene: TRBJ2-7
clone size: many
D gene: .
V gene: TRBV11-2
CDR3 DNA: TGTGCCAGCAGCTTAGTACAGGCAGGCGAGCAGTACTTC
CDR3 protein: CASSLVQAGEQYF

J gene: TRBJ1-2
clone size: .
D gene: .
V gene: TRBV5-4
CDR3 DNA: TGTGCCGGCAGCTTCCAGGGACCGAACTATGGCTACACCTTC
CDR3 protein: CAGSFQGPNYGYTF

J gene: TRBJ2-1
clone size: many
D gene: TRBD2
V gene: TRBV20-1
CDR3 DNA: TGCAGTGCTAGGTCCCGACTAGCGGGATACAATGAGCAGTTCTTC
CDR3 protein: CSARSRLAGYNEQFF

J gene: TRBJ2-3
clone size: .
D gene: TRBD2
V gene: TRBV25-1
CDR3 DNA: TGTGCCAGCAGTGAATATGGGGTCGGGACTACGGGCACAGATACGCAGTATTTT
CDR3 protein: CASSEYGVGTTGTDTQYF

J gene: TRBJ1-2
clone size: .
D gene: TRBD1
V gene: TRBV6-2/TRBV6-3
CDR3 DNA: TGTGCCAGCAGTTACCGGGACAGGGGCTGGGGCTACACCTTC
CDR3 protein: CASSYRDRGWGYTF

J gene: TRBJ2-7
clone size: .
D gene: TRBD2
V gene: TRBV20-1
CDR3 DNA: TGCAGTGACCCTTTTGCAGGCTTAAGCGGGAGGTCTCACGAGCAGTACTTC
CDR3 protein: CSDPFAGLSGRSHEQYF

J gene: TRBJ2-3
clone size: .
D gene: TRBD2
V gene: TRBV7-3
CDR3 DNA: TGTGCTAGCAGCCCCCAAATGGGCGGGAGGCCCGGGGATACGCAGTATTTT
CDR3 protein: CASSPQMGGRPGDTQYF

J gene: TRBJ2-7
clone size: many
D gene: .
V gene: TRBV11-2
CDR3 DNA: TGTGCCAGCAGCTTAGTCTGGGAGCAGTACTTC
CDR3 protein: CASSLVWEQYF

J gene: TRBJ2-7
clone size: many
D gene: TRBD1
V gene: TRBV6-1
CDR3 DNA: TGTGCCAGCAGTGAAGCGCCAGGACAGGAGACCTACGAGCAGTACTTC
CDR3 protein: CASSEAPGQETYEQYF

J gene: TRBJ2-1
clone size: few
D gene: .
V gene: TRBV20-1
CDR3 DNA: TGCAGTGCTAGAGTGAGGGGGAGTGGGATTAATGAGCAGTTCTTC
CDR3 protein: CSARVRGSGINEQFF

J gene: TRBJ2-5
clone size: many
D gene: .
V gene: TRBV7-9
CDR3 DNA: TGTGCCAGCAGCCCAAGGTGGACAGTCCAAGAGACCCAGTACTTC
CDR3 protein: CASSPRWTVQETQYF

J gene: TRBJ1-1
clone size: few
D gene: .
V gene: TRBV19
CDR3 DNA: TGTGCCAGTAGTACCGCGAGCATTACAGGGAACACTGAAGCTTTCTTT
CDR3 protein: CASSTASITGNTEAFF

J gene: TRBJ1-5
clone size: many
D gene: .
V gene: TRBV2
CDR3 DNA: TGTGCCAGCAGTTTAACCCGACAGCCAAATCAGCCCCAGCATTTT
CDR3 protein: CASSLTRQPNQPQHF

J gene: TRBJ2-7
clone size: many
D gene: TRBD2
V gene: TRBV12-3/TRBV12-4
CDR3 DNA: TGTGCCAGCGCACTAGCGGGAGGAGGCGAGCAGTACTTC
CDR3 protein: CASALAGGGEQYF

J gene: TRBJ2-1
clone size: many
D gene: .
V gene: TRBV18
CDR3 DNA: TGTGCCAGCTCACCACCTAGACAGAGCTCCTACAATGAGCAGTTCTTC
CDR3 protein: CASSPPRQSSYNEQFF

J gene: TRBJ2-3
clone size: .
D gene: .
V gene: TRBV7-2
CDR3 DNA: TGTGCCAGCAGTAATCCTCCCATCGACGGCACAGATACGCAGTATTTT
CDR3 protein: CASSNPPIDGTDTQYF

J gene: TRBJ2-5
clone size: many
D gene: .
V gene: TRBV18
CDR3 DNA: TGTGCCAGCTCACCACCGACAGAGACCCAGTACTTC
CDR3 protein: CASSPPTETQYF

J gene: TRBJ2-2
clone size: .
D gene: TRBD2
V gene: TRBV30
CDR3 DNA: TGTGCCTGGAGCAGCCCCACTAGCGCGTCCGGGGAGCTGTTTTTT
CDR3 protein: CAWSSPTSASGELFF

J gene: TRBJ2-7
clone size: few
D gene: .
V gene: TRBV4-1
CDR3 DNA: TGCGCCAGCAGCCAAGATCATTCCTACGAGCAGTACTTC
CDR3 protein: CASSQDHSYEQYF

J gene: TRBJ2-1
clone size: .
D gene: TRBD1
V gene: TRBV10-3
CDR3 DNA: TGTGCCATCAGTGCAGGGGGCAAGCGGATAGATGAGCAGTTCTTC
CDR3 protein: CAISAGGKRIDEQFF

J gene: TRBJ2-2
clone size: many
D gene: .
V gene: TRBV28
CDR3 DNA: TGTGCCAGCAGTTTACTAGCGAACGGGGAGCTGTTTTTT
CDR3 protein: CASSLLANGELFF

J gene: TRBJ2-6
clone size: few
D gene: .
V gene: TRBV28
CDR3 DNA: TGTGCCAGCAGTTTTTTCTCTGGGGCCAACGTCCTGACTTTC
CDR3 protein: CASSFFSGANVLTF

J gene: TRBJ2-3
clone size: few
D gene: .
V gene: TRBV29-1
CDR3 DNA: TGCAGCGTTGAGGGGGGATCAACGCAGTATTTT
CDR3 protein: CSVEGGSTQYF

J gene: TRBJ1-4
clone size: many
D gene: .
V gene: TRBV28
CDR3 DNA: TGTGCCAGCAGAGTAATAAATGAAAAACTGTTTTTT
CDR3 protein: CASRVINEKLFF

J gene: TRBJ2-7
clone size: .
D gene: TRBD2
V gene: TRBV11-2
CDR3 DNA: TGTGCCAGCAGCTTCGGGACTAGCGATTACGAGCAGTACTTC
CDR3 protein: CASSFGTSDYEQYF

J gene: TRBJ2-2
clone size: .
D gene: .
V gene: TRBV6-1
CDR3 DNA: TGTGCCAGCAGCTCACTCCTCACCGGGGAGCTGTTTTTT
CDR3 protein: CASSSLLTGELFF